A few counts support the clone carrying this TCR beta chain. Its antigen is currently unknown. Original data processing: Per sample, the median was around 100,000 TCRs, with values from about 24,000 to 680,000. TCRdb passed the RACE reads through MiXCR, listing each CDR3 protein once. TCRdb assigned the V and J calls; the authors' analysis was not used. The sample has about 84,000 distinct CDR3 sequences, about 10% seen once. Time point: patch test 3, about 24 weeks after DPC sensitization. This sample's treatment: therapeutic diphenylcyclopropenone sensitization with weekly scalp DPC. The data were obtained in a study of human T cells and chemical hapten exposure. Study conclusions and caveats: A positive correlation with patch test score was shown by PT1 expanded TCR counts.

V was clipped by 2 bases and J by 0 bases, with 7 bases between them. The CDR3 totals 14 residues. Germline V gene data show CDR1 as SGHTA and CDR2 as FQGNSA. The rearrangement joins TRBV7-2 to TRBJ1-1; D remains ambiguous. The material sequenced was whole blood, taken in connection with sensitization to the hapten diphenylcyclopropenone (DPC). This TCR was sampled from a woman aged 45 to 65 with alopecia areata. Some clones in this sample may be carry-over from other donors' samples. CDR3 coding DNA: TGTGCCAGCAGCTTATTGATCGTGAACACTGAAGCTTTCTTT. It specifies CASSLLIVNTEAFF.